This T cell receptor beta chain was profiled in a study of blood T cell repertoires in COVID-19. Study-wide background: Acute and convalescent COVID-19 specimens originated in the United States, Italy and Spain.

The CDR3 spans 15 residues. Between the trimmed V and J ends, which lost 0 bases and 4 bases, there was a span of 11 bases. Looked up from germline, CDR1 is SGHKS and CDR2 is YYEKEE (reference sequence). TCRdb keeps only in-frame clones here, not all; method: immunoSEQ multiplex PCR. The profile shows approximately 50,000 clones, approximately 92% of them singletons. The receptor comes from a man aged 50 to 60 with active COVID-19. Source material: peripheral blood. This chain joins TRBV5-5 and TRBJ1-5, with D tentatively TRBD1 (6 bases). The CDR3 nucleotides read TGTGCCAGCAGCTTGGCCACACAGGGAAATCAGCCCCAGCATTTT. Protein sequence: CASSLATQGNQPQHF.